The T cell receptor (beta chain) under discussion was sequenced for a study of blood T cells in healthy people across ages. The donors, aged roughly 6 to 90, were healthy Caucasians from Russia. Each of the donors had roughly 9.7 milliliters of peripheral blood drawn into EDTA-treated Vacutainer tubes. With a J-beta primer mix and a sample-barcoded 5' primer, a second PCR ran about 6 to 11 cycles. TCRdb ran MiXCR on the 5' RACE reads and lists one entry per CDR3 protein. The table has around 780,000 distinct CDR3 sequences, roughly three fifths seen once; the top ten hold around 24%. This clonotype was observed a handful of times. This CDR3 has 15 amino acids. The germline CDR1 and CDR2 sequences are SGHTA and FQGNSA. J gave up 2 bases and V 4 bases, and 1 base lay outside the gene matches.

The chain combines TRBV7-2 with TRBJ2-1, with 11 nucleotides matching TRBD2. The TCR sequence derives from a man aged 40-49 years in good health. The material sequenced was blood. For the CDR3, the DNA is TGTGCCAGCAGCTATAGCGGGGGGGCCTACAATGAGCAGTTCTTC. It is translated as CASSYSGGAYNEQFF.